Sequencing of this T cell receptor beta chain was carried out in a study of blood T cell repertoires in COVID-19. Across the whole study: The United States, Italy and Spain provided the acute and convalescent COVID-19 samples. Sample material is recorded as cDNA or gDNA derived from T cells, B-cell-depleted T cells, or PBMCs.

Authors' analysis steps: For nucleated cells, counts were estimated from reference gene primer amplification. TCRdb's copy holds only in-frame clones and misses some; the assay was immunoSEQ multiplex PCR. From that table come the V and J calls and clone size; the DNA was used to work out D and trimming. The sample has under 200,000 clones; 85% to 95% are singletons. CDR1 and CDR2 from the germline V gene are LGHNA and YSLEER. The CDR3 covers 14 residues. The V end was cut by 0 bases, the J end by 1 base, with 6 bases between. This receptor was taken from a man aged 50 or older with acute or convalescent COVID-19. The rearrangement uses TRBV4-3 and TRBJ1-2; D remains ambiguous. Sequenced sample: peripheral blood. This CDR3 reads CASSQDGGNYGYTF. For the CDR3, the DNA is TGCGCCAGCAGCCAAGACGGCGGTAACTATGGCTACACCTTC.